These 9 T cell receptor beta chains were all obtained from the same sample, sequenced in a study of T cell repertoires in aging, cancer and after chemotherapy. Multiplex touch-down PCR with TRB-A/B primers amplified rearranged V-D-J TRB sequences. TCRdb re-called the multiplex PCR reads through MiXCR, storing one row per CDR3 protein. Altogether under 9,000 distinct CDR3 sequences are present, around 25% being singletons, with the ten largest covering less than 3.5%. The template was genomic DNA from peripheral blood, not RNA. The sequenced material came from blood. These receptors were collected from a human donor with a blood cancer.

This clonotype is termed medium-sized. The V gene is TRBV12-3 or TRBV12-4, the J gene TRBJ2-6, with TRBD2 matching over 8 bases. V was clipped by 3 bases and J by 4 bases; unmatched bases: 2. The CDR3 sequence is 15 residues long. The CDR3 spells CASSFSGTGANVLTF. Written as DNA, the CDR3 is TGTGCCAGCAGTTTTAGCGGGACAGGGGCCAACGTCCTGACTTTC.

This clonotype was found many times. The chain employs TRBV6-4 and TRBJ2-2, with D unresolved. Germline V gives CDR1 MRHNA, CDR2 SNTAGT. The CDR3 contains 15 residues. The V and J ends lost 2 bases and 3 bases respectively, with 10 bases between them. CDR3 in DNA: TGTGCCAGCAGTGACACGCGGTCTTACACCGGGGAGCTGTTTTTT. Protein sequence: CASSDTRSYTGELFF.

This chain joins TRBV7-9 and TRBJ2-1; D might be TRBD1 (6 bases). Looked up from germline, CDR1 is SEHNR and CDR2 is FQNEAQ (reference sequence). Trimming removed 5 bases at V and 0 bases at J, with 11 bases between. CDR3 length equals 15 residues. The CDR3 spells CASSGEGDSYNEQFF. In DNA, the CDR3 is TGTGCCAGCAGCGGCGAGGGGGACTCCTACAATGAGCAGTTCTTC. Drawing the rest from reference TRBV7-9 and TRBJ2-1, the complete variable domain is DTGVSQNPRHKITKRGQNVTFRCDPISEHNRLYWYRQTLGQGPEFLTYFQNEAQLEKSRLLSDRFSAERPKGSFSTLEIQRTEQGDSAMYLCASSGEGDSYNEQFFGPGTRLTVL.

The chain uses TRBV6-1 and TRBJ1-1; a possible D gene is TRBD1 (6 bases). V lost 1 base, J lost 5 bases, and 17 bases lay in between. In germline, CDR1 is MNHNS, CDR2 SASEGT. The CDR3 length is 16 residues. For the CDR3, the DNA is TGTGCCAGCAGTGAAGGGCAGGGGCCGGTGGAAACTGAAGCTTTCTTT. Amino acid sequence: CASSEGQGPVETEAFF.

The genes are TRBV7-9 and TRBJ2-3, with 12 bases lining up with TRBD2. The J segment lost 2 bases and the V segment lost 2 bases, leaving 2 bases of the junction unmatched. The CDR3 runs 16 residues. Per the germline V gene, CDR1 is SEHNR and CDR2 is FQNEAQ (reference sequence). As DNA, the CDR3 is TGTGCCAGCAGCTTACTAGCGGGAGGGCCCACAGATACGCAGTATTTT. Protein: CASSLLAGGPTDTQYF.

This clonotype was observed a few times. The rearrangement joins TRBV7-2 to TRBJ2-3; 8 nucleotides match TRBD2. There are 15 residues in the CDR3. The V segment lost 2 bases and the J segment 4 bases; nucleotides outside the gene matches: 5. CDR1 and CDR2 from the germline V gene are SGHTA and FQGNSA. The CDR3 nucleotides read TGTGCCAGCAGCTTAAGGACTAGCCCGCCAGATACGCAGTATTTT. Encoded protein: CASSLRTSPPDTQYF.

The gene calls are TRBV6-2 or TRBV6-3 and TRBJ2-1; 10 nucleotides align to TRBD1. Germline assignment: CDR1 MNHEY and CDR2 SVGEGT. The CDR3 is 16 amino acids. V gave up 0 bases and J gave up 5 bases; unmatched junction bases: 4. The CDR3 DNA reads as TGTGCCAGCAGTTACTCTACGGACAGGGGGGACAATGAGCAGTTCTTC. It yields the protein CASSYSTDRGDNEQFF.

This clonotype was counted a few times. The gene calls are TRBV7-9 and TRBJ2-7, with 10 positions matching TRBD1. Germline assignment: CDR1 SEHNR and CDR2 FQNEAQ (reference sequence). The V segment lost 6 bases and the J segment 2 bases; nucleotides outside the gene matches: 13. The CDR3 has 17 amino acids. CDR3 in amino acids: CASSSPIPGQGTYEQYF. In DNA, the CDR3 is TGTGCCAGCAGTTCACCCATACCGGGACAGGGGACCTACGAGCAGTACTTC. Together with reference TRBV7-9 and TRBJ2-7, the CDR3 gives the full variable domain: DTGVSQNPRHKITKRGQNVTFRCDPISEHNRLYWYRQTLGQGPEFLTYFQNEAQLEKSRLLSDRFSAERPKGSFSTLEIQRTEQGDSAMYLCASSSPIPGQGTYEQYFGPGTRLTVT.

This chain connects TRBV11-2 to TRBJ2-7, with a weak D call TRBD2 (6 bases). Trimming pared 2 bases from V and 4 bases from J, leaving 9 bases between. This CDR3 contains 13 residues. Germline CDR1 is SGHAT and CDR2 is FQNNGV. In DNA form, the CDR3 reads TGTGCCAGCAGCTTACGGGGGTCTTACGAGCAGTACTTC. As protein: CASSLRGSYEQYF.